The 32 T cell receptor beta chains listed next were all sequenced from one sample in a study of blood T cell repertoires in COVID-19. Libraries were prepared by immunoSEQ multiplex PCR; TCRdb keeps only in-frame clonotypes and omits some of them. The table records fewer than 150,000 clones, about 87% of them present only once. The sequenced sample was peripheral blood. These receptors were obtained from a woman aged 40 to 55 with acute or convalescent COVID-19.

In its sample, this clone was seen once. The chain uses TRBV10-3 and TRBJ2-5; D is possibly TRBD1 (5 bases). V gave up 4 bases and J gave up 3 bases, with 12 bases separating them. The germline gives CDR1 ENHRY, CDR2 SYGVKD. The CDR3 is made up of 14 amino acids. Here the CDR3 reads CAISVVVGEETQYF. CDR3 in DNA: TGTGCCATCAGTGTTGTGGTAGGGGAAGAGACCCAGTACTTC.

V and J are TRBV6-9 and TRBJ1-2, with D possibly TRBD1 on 5 matching bases. The CDR3 spans 16 residues. Germline values: CDR1 MNHGY, CDR2 SVAAGI. V was clipped by 4 bases and J by 3 bases, with 18 bases between them. In DNA form, the CDR3 reads TGTGCCAGCAGTTGTTCGTGGGGGGGGAATGACTATGGCTACACCTTC. This sequence encodes CASSCSWGGNDYGYTF.

This chain uses TRBV27 with TRBJ1-4; possible D gene TRBD1, 6 bases. Germline CDR1 and CDR2: MNHEY and SMNVEV (reference sequence). CDR3 length: 14 residues. V shed 6 bases and J shed 8 bases, with 16 bases lying between them. CDR3 nucleotide sequence: TGTGCCAGCAGACTAGGGGGATTCAGGGAAAAACTGTTTTTT. As protein: CASRLGGFREKLFF.

J is TRBJ2-7 and V is TRBV5-1; D is unclear. CDR1 is SGHRS, CDR2 YFSETQ, per germline. V was trimmed by 0 bases and J by 2 bases, leaving 6 bases between them. The CDR3 is made up of 13 amino acids. The CDR3: CASSLDGTYEQYF. CDR3 DNA sequence: TGCGCCAGCAGCTTGGACGGTACCTACGAGCAGTACTTC.

A few counts support this clone. The chain couples TRBV5-4 to TRBJ2-2; TRBD2 matches at 11 bases. Germline trimming cut 3 bases from V and 1 base from J; bases unmatched to any gene: 11. Germline loops: CDR1 SGHNT, CDR2 YYREEE (reference sequence). The CDR3 runs to 19 residues. The CDR3 coding sequence is TGTGCCAGCAGCTCGGGCCTGGGACTAGCGGAGAGGAACACCGGGGAGCTGTTTTTT. The encoded protein is CASSSGLGLAERNTGELFF.

The gene calls are TRBV4-3 and TRBJ2-2, with a tentative D call TRBD1 (6 bases). Germline CDR1 is LGHNA and CDR2 is YSLEER. This CDR3 has 17 residues. V lost 0 bases to trimming and J lost 0 bases, with 11 bases between them. DNA for the CDR3: TGCGCCAGCAGCCAAGATCTAGGGGACACGAACACCGGGGAGCTGTTTTTT. This codes for CASSQDLGDTNTGELFF.

This clone was seen a single time. The rearrangement joins TRBV30 to TRBJ1-2; possibly TRBD1 for D (6 bases). V dropped 5 bases and J dropped 1 base, with 11 bases sitting between them. Per the germline V gene, CDR1 is GTSNPN and CDR2 is SVGIG (reference sequence). This CDR3 contains 13 residues. The CDR3 loop reads CAWGDTRNYGYTF. The CDR3 region has the DNA TGTGCCTGGGGGGACACCCGTAACTATGGCTACACCTTC.

The CDR3 here is CASSIGRRTYNEQFF. The CDR3 DNA reads as TGTGCCAGTAGTATCGGTAGAAGAACCTACAATGAGCAGTTCTTC. The chain couples TRBV19 to TRBJ2-1; D is ambiguous. Germline V gene sequence: CDR1 LNHDA, CDR2 SQIVND (reference sequence). The CDR3 has 15 residues. V was pared by 3 bases and J by 2 bases, with 11 bases between.

This clone came up once. The J gene is TRBJ2-6, the V gene TRBV5-5; tentative D call: TRBD1 (6 bases). V gave up 4 bases and J gave up 4 bases, with 6 bases separating them. The CDR3 has 13 residues. Germline V gene lookup returns CDR1 SGHKS and CDR2 YYEKEE (reference sequence). CDR3 DNA: TGTGCCAGCAGCACAGGGGGGGCCAACGTCCTGACTTTC. Translated: CASSTGGANVLTF.

V is TRBV5-1 and J is TRBJ2-2; 9 nucleotides match TRBD1. Looked up from germline, CDR1 is SGHRS and CDR2 is YFSETQ. V dropped 3 bases and J dropped 3; count of bases not matched to a gene: 6. The CDR3 spans 16 residues. The CDR3 is CASSYRQGVDTGELFF. CDR3 DNA: TGCGCCAGCAGCTATAGACAGGGGGTCGACACCGGGGAGCTGTTTTTT.

The J gene is TRBJ2-5, the V gene TRBV6-2 or TRBV6-3, with TRBD1 as a possible D gene (5 bases). From germline, CDR1 is MNHEY and CDR2 SVGEGT. Trimming removed 2 bases from V and 9 bases from J, with 7 bases in between. CDR3 size: 11 residues. Written as DNA, the CDR3 is TGTGCCAGCAGTTACATGGGGCCCCAGTACTTC. Amino acid sequence: CASSYMGPQYF.

J is TRBJ2-1 and V is TRBV7-3, with D possibly being TRBD1 (6 bases). Per the germline V gene, CDR1 is SGHTA and CDR2 is FQGTGA. This CDR3 comprises 15 residues. The V and J ends lost 2 bases and 0 bases respectively, with 8 bases between them. The DNA for the CDR3 is TGTGCCAGCAGCTTAGGGACAAGCTCCTACAATGAGCAGTTCTTC. It translates to CASSLGTSSYNEQFF. Combining the CDR3 with reference TRBV7-3 and TRBJ2-1 gives the whole variable domain GAGVSQTPSNKVTEKGKYVELRCDPISGHTALYWYRQSLGQGPEFLIYFQGTGAADDSGLPNDRFFAVRPEGSVSTLKIQRTERGDSAVYLCASSLGTSSYNEQFFGPGTRLTVL.

The genes are TRBV30 and TRBJ1-5; possible D gene TRBD1, 6 bases. CDR1 and CDR2 (germline): GTSNPN, SVGIG (reference sequence). The CDR3 covers 14 residues. Trimming left V 1 base short and J 1 base short, with 8 bases between. The CDR3 DNA follows: TGTGCCTGGAGTGCAGGGGCGAGCAATCAGCCCCAGCATTTT. Encoded protein: CAWSAGASNQPQHF.

The V call is TRBV28, the J call TRBJ1-2; no clear D gene. In germline, CDR1 is MDHEN, CDR2 SYDVKM. Trimming took off 7 bases at V and 4 bases at J, with 16 bases between the two ends. This CDR3 is built from 14 residues. The CDR3 region is CASTPRPDFYGYTF. Here the CDR3 DNA reads TGTGCCAGCACCCCTCGCCCGGACTTCTATGGCTACACCTTC.

This clone was seen a single time. A junction boundary mismatches the germline segment, possibly from a read error. In DNA form, the CDR3 reads TGCAGCGTTATTGACAGTTACTCCTACAATGAGCAGCTCTTC. This sequence encodes CSVIDSYSYNEQLF. This chain uses TRBV29-1 with TRBJ2-1; possibly TRBD1 for D (5 bases). CDR1 and CDR2 (germline): SQVTM, ANQGSEA. CDR3 length: 14 amino acids.

The chain uses TRBV5-5 and TRBJ1-6; 8 nucleotides align to TRBD1. The V and J ends lost 4 bases and 8 bases, in that order; junction bases with no gene match: 11. Germline values: CDR1 SGHKS, CDR2 YYEKEE (reference sequence). The length of the CDR3 is 16 residues. The DNA of the CDR3 is TGTGCCAGCAGCATCTCGACAGGGGCTTTTGATTCACCCCTCCACTTT. Translation: CASSISTGAFDSPLHF.

The rearrangement uses TRBV6-5 and TRBJ2-7, with 10 bases that match TRBD1. CDR1 and CDR2 from the germline V gene are MNHEY and SVGAGI. With 4 bases clipped from V and 4 bases from J, the junction kept 4 bases outside the gene matches. The CDR3 has 14 residues. This chain's CDR3 is CASSLTGGSYEQYF. Written as DNA, the CDR3 is TGTGCCAGCAGTTTGACAGGGGGCAGTTACGAGCAGTACTTC.

The rearrangement uses TRBV19 and TRBJ2-7; D may be TRBD1 (5 bases). CDR3 length equals 15 residues. CDR1 is LNHDA and CDR2 is SQIVND in the germline V gene (reference sequence). Trimming removed 8 bases from V and 1 base from J, with 18 bases in between. The CDR3 DNA reads TGTGCCAGTTCGACATTTTACAGGAATTCCTACGAGCAGTACTTC. It is translated as CASSTFYRNSYEQYF.

The chain combines TRBV30 with TRBJ2-1; 9 bases agree with TRBD2. The germline CDR1 and CDR2 sequences are GTSNPN and SVGIG (reference sequence). Trimming took 0 bases from V and 9 from J; bases not matched to a gene: 9. This CDR3 has 15 residues. The CDR3 protein is CAWSVWIAGAPEQFF. The CDR3 bases are TGTGCCTGGAGTGTTTGGATAGCGGGAGCCCCTGAGCAGTTCTTC. Combining the CDR3 with reference TRBV30 and TRBJ2-1 gives the whole variable domain SQTIHQWPATLVQPVGSPLSLECTVEGTSNPNLYWYRQAAGRGLQLLFYSVGIGQISSEVPQNLSASRPQDRQFILSSKKLLLSDSGFYLCAWSVWIAGAPEQFFGPGTRLTVL.

The chain combines TRBV7-2 with TRBJ2-1; tentative D call: TRBD1 (5 bases). Germline lookup yields CDR1 SGHTA and CDR2 FQGNSA. V dropped 5 bases and J dropped 7 bases, with 9 bases sitting between them. The CDR3 runs 12 residues. The CDR3 region has the DNA TGTGCCAGCAGCCTCTACAGGAATGAGCAGTTCTTC. Amino acids: CASSLYRNEQFF.

The chain joins TRBV10-3 to TRBJ1-1; TRBD1 is a possible D gene (5 bases). The CDR3 is made up of 15 amino acids. Germline values: CDR1 ENHRY, CDR2 SYGVKD. V was shortened by 3 bases and J by 3 bases, with 14 bases between the two germline ends. For the CDR3, the DNA is TGTGCCATCAGTGATGGGGGGATGGCGCACACTGAAGCTTTCTTT. Its translation: CAISDGGMAHTEAFF.

This chain links TRBV7-2 with TRBJ2-3; TRBD2 matches 11 bases. The V segment lost 4 bases and the J segment 4 bases; nucleotides outside the gene matches: 10. CDR1 SGHTA and CDR2 FQGNSA come from the germline V gene. CDR3 length: 17 amino acids. The CDR3 nucleotides are TGTGCCAGCAGCTCCTTACATCGACTAGCGGGACCAGATACGCAGTATTTT. Translation: CASSSLHRLAGPDTQYF.

This chain joins TRBV11-2 and TRBJ1-2; D gene ambiguous. CDR1 SGHAT and CDR2 FQNNGV come from the germline V gene. V lost 0 bases, J lost 8 bases, and 10 bases lay in between. The CDR3 covers 13 residues. The CDR3 DNA reads TGTGCCAGCAGCTTAGACAGTATGTGGGGCTACACCTTC. Encoded protein: CASSLDSMWGYTF.

J is TRBJ1-5 and V is TRBV25-1; D is perhaps TRBD1 (6 bases). Germline-derived CDR1 and CDR2 are MGHDK and SYGVNS. This CDR3 comprises 14 residues. Between the trimmed V and J ends, which lost 10 bases and 0 bases, there was a span of 13 bases. As DNA, the CDR3 is TGTGCCACTTCTCCGGGACATAGCAATCAGCCCCAGCATTTT. Its protein is CATSPGHSNQPQHF.

CDR3 region: CASSEWLAVPYEQYF. The CDR3 DNA reads TGTGCCAGCAGTGAATGGCTAGCGGTCCCCTACGAGCAGTACTTC. The rearrangement links TRBV6-1 to TRBJ2-7, with 7 nucleotides matching TRBD2. The CDR3 is 15 amino acids. The V and J ends lost 2 bases and 2 bases, in that order; junction bases with no gene match: 6. Germline V gives CDR1 MNHNS, CDR2 SASEGT.

The chain combines TRBV7-9 with TRBJ2-1; TRBD2 agrees at 7 bases. CDR1 and CDR2 from the germline V gene are SEHNR and FQNEAQ (reference sequence). The length of the CDR3 is 11 residues. V lost 5 bases to trimming and J lost 15 bases; unmatched junction nucleotides: 7. The CDR3 protein is CASSREVYLFF. The CDR3 nucleotides are TGTGCCAGCAGCCGGGAGGTTTATTTGTTCTTC.

This clone occurred once. The chain couples TRBV7-3 to TRBJ1-6, with D tentatively TRBD1 (6 bases). The CDR3 length is 15 residues. Trimming removed 5 bases at V and 6 bases at J, with 14 bases between. Germline assignment: CDR1 SGHTA and CDR2 FQGTGA. The CDR3 bases are TGTGCCAGCAGCCCCGGGGTCAGGGGTAATTCACCCCTCCACTTT. Its protein is CASSPGVRGNSPLHF.

The chain is built from TRBV7-9 and TRBJ1-5, with 7 bases that match TRBD1. The CDR3 contains 14 residues. Germline V lookup: CDR1 SEHNR, CDR2 FQNEAQ (reference sequence). The junction had 6 bases not matched to a gene; V was cut back by 5 bases and J by 5 bases. CDR3 protein: CASSPGQDHQPQHF. The CDR3 region has the DNA TGTGCCAGCAGCCCCGGACAGGACCATCAGCCCCAGCATTTT. Full variable domain (remainder filled in from reference TRBV7-9 and TRBJ1-5): DTGVSQNPRHKITKRGQNVTFRCDPISEHNRLYWYRQTLGQGPEFLTYFQNEAQLEKSRLLSDRFSAERPKGSFSTLEIQRTEQGDSAMYLCASSPGQDHQPQHFGDGTRLSIL.

J is TRBJ1-1 and V is TRBV7-2; D gene unclear. This CDR3 comprises 14 residues. V was shortened by 5 bases and J by 1 base, with 11 bases between the two germline ends. CDR1 and CDR2 from the germline V gene are SGHTA and FQGNSA. The chain's CDR3 is CASSPQATNTEAFF. The DNA for the CDR3 is TGTGCCAGCAGCCCCCAGGCAACGAACACTGAAGCTTTCTTT.

The chain uses TRBV27 and TRBJ2-7; 9 bases match TRBD2. The CDR3 length is 14 residues. CDR1 and CDR2 from the germline V gene are MNHEY and SMNVEV (reference sequence). Losses at the gene ends were 3 bases for V and 7 bases for J; bases not matched to a gene: 7. The DNA of the CDR3 is TGTGCCAGCAGTTTCAGCGGGAGGATGAAGGAGCAGTACTTC. It codes for CASSFSGRMKEQYF.

V usage is TRBV6-5 and J usage is TRBJ2-7; 7 bases match TRBD1. Germline CDR1 and CDR2: MNHEY and SVGAGI. The CDR3 runs to 14 residues. V trimming: 6 bases; J trimming: 3 bases; junction bases outside the gene matches: 8. CDR3 nucleotides: TGTGCCAGCAGGACACAGGGGAGTTTCTACGAGCAGTACTTC. Its translation: CASRTQGSFYEQYF.

The chain recombines TRBV18 with TRBJ2-7; maybe TRBD1 (5 bases). CDR3 length: 14 amino acids. The germline V gene has CDR1 KGHSH and CDR2 LQKENI. V gave up 6 bases and J gave up 2 bases, with 14 bases separating them. In DNA, the CDR3 is TGTGCCAGCTCTGCGACAGTACCGACCTACGAGCAGTACTTC. Its translation: CASSATVPTYEQYF.